This TCR beta chain emerged from a study of cytomegalovirus exposure and HLA in healthy donors. The CDR3 runs to 22 residues. Trimming removed 0 bases at V and 0 bases at J, with 28 bases between. CDR1 SGDLS and CDR2 YYNGEE come from the germline V gene. In this sample, this clone turned up a few times. Its target is unknown. Primers for the PCR totalled 60 Vbeta and 13 Jbeta. Profiling relied on immunoSEQ multiplex PCR, and the TCRdb table lists in-frame clones only, not all of them. The data show some 150,000 clones, roughly 76% seen once. Whole-study findings and limits: A later analysis linked a missense DCLRE1C variant to TCR beta V- and J-gene trimming. A later analysis, which compared TCR beta chains of equal frequency, found the HLA-associated ones more clonally expanded. Association of fewer than 20,000 TCR beta sequences with HLA alleles was found at 0.05 false discovery rate in a later analysis.

This clonotype was sampled from a man aged 55 to 70 in good health and CMV-seronegative. The V gene is TRBV9, the J gene TRBJ2-4, with D perhaps TRBD1 (5 bases). Sequenced material: PBMCs. The CDR3 region has the DNA TGTGCCAGCAGCGTAGGTAGTGGGGCAGGTACTAACGCCCTTTTAGCCAAAAACATTCAGTACTTC. Residues: CASSVGSGAGTNALLAKNIQYF.